This TCR beta chain was retrieved from a study of early T cells in non-severe SARS-CoV-2 infection. Germline V gene sequence: CDR1 LGHDT, CDR2 YNNKEL (reference sequence). V lost 2 bases, J lost 2 bases, and 4 bases lay in between. The length of the CDR3 is 12 residues. This clonotype was counted between two and nine times. TCRdb passed the 5' RACE reads through MiXCR, listing each CDR3 protein once. The sample carries roughly 65,000 distinct CDR3 sequences, less than 15% recorded once. The sample consisted of whole blood. This receptor was taken from an adult who was a healthcare worker with PCR-confirmed SARS-CoV-2 infection or an uninfected control (not recorded which). V gene TRBV3-1 combines with J gene TRBJ2-7; no clear D. The CDR3 region is CASSQTTYEQYF. The CDR3 DNA reads as TGTGCCAGCAGCCAAACCACCTACGAGCAGTACTTC.